This T cell receptor beta chain was profiled in a study of shared clonotypes between healthy human individuals. At the level of the study: Two women and a few men aged 18 to 49 made up the donors. Study results and caveats: Sequencing depth was a factor that was expected to affect clonotype sharing among donors.

The donors were all Caucasian adults (living in Nashville, Tennessee). The authors distributed each subset's genomic DNA evenly over several immunoSEQ plates. Clones were read by immunoSEQ multiplex PCR, and TCRdb kept only the in-frame ones, dropping some. The sample lists about 500,000 clones; 77% were seen once. This clone showed up just once. The target antigen is unknown. V was clipped by 1 base and J by 2 bases, with 8 bases between them. Per the germline V gene, CDR1 is LGHNA and CDR2 is YNFKEQ. The CDR3 runs to 15 residues. The receptor was derived from a woman aged 40 to 49 in good health. Some clones in this sample may be carry-over from other donors' samples. The sample taken for sequencing was PBMCs. The rearrangement links TRBV4-2 to TRBJ1-4, with D perhaps matching TRBD1 (5 bases). The CDR3: CASSQVGVTNEKLFF. The CDR3 coding sequence is TGTGCCAGCAGCCAAGTAGGGGTTACTAATGAAAAACTGTTTTTT.